The clone carrying this T cell receptor (beta chain) appeared a single time. The assay was immunoSEQ multiplex PCR, and TCRdb's table has in-frame clones only and misses some. The data contain 28,000 or so clones, roughly 84% of them singletons. This record belongs to a study of OX40 agonist ivuxolimab in advanced cancers. Across the whole study: Intravenous ivuxolimab at 0.01 to 10 mg/kg was given to patients every 2 weeks.

The sequence was obtained from an adult with an advanced solid tumor such as melanoma, head and neck, liver or kidney cancer. The specimen was CD4+ or CD8+ T cells sorted from blood, collected in a trial of the OX40 agonist ivuxolimab.

The CDR3 loop reads CASSSGTSRTDTQYF. CDR3 nucleotide sequence: TGCGCCAGCAGCTCCGGGACTAGCCGCACAGATACGCAGTATTTT. The chain recombines TRBV5-1 with TRBJ2-3; 9 bases are a match to TRBD2. CDR1 is SGHRS, CDR2 YFSETQ, per germline. The CDR3 extends over 15 amino acids. The junction had 3 bases not matched to a gene; V was cut back by 3 bases and J by 1 base.